A single sample is the source of the 5 T cell receptor beta chains below, sequenced in a study of human T cells and chemical hapten exposure. Each CDR3 protein gets one entry after TCRdb re-called the RACE reads with MiXCR. The profile shows around 120,000 distinct CDR3 sequences, approximately 10% of them singletons. Sample time point: patch test 1, 2 weeks after DPC sensitization. Treatment in this sample: therapeutic diphenylcyclopropenone sensitization with weekly scalp DPC. This specimen consisted of whole blood, obtained in connection with sensitization to the hapten diphenylcyclopropenone (DPC). The receptor set was obtained from a middle-aged woman with alopecia areata. Some clones in this sample may be carry-over from other donors' samples.

This clonotype was seen ten or more times. The rearrangement joins TRBV7-9 to TRBJ1-3, with TRBD1 matching over 7 bases. V dropped 8 bases and J dropped 3; count of bases not matched to a gene: 10. This CDR3 is 15 amino acids long. CDR1 is SEHNR, CDR2 FQNEAQ, per germline (reference sequence). CDR3 residues: CASGRQGTDGNTIYF. DNA of the CDR3: TGTGCCAGCGGTCGACAGGGCACGGATGGAAACACCATATATTTT.

This chain joins TRBV5-1 and TRBJ2-1; 14 bases align to TRBD2. V dropped 3 bases and J dropped 5; count of bases not matched to a gene: 13. The CDR3 runs to 19 residues. The V gene's germline CDR1 is SGHRS and CDR2 YFSETQ. CDR3 coding DNA: TGCGCCAGCAGCTCAGGACTAGCGGGAGGTCTCCGGAGCGACAATGAGCAGTTCTTC. It specifies CASSSGLAGGLRSDNEQFF. Using reference TRBV5-1 and TRBJ2-1 for the parts outside the CDR3, the full variable domain is KAGVTQTPRYLIKTRGQQVTLSCSPISGHRSVSWYQQTPGQGLQFLFEYFSETQRNKGNFPGRFSGRQFSNSRSEMNVSTLELGDSALYLCASSSGLAGGLRSDNEQFFGPGTRLTVL.

This clonotype was detected many times. J is TRBJ2-1 and V is TRBV12-3 or TRBV12-4; possibly TRBD1 for D (5 bases). V was trimmed by 5 bases and J by 5 bases, leaving 16 bases between them. This CDR3 comprises 15 residues. The CDR3 sequence: CASSIRVGWDNEQFF. The CDR3 DNA follows: TGTGCCAGCAGTATCAGGGTGGGTTGGGACAATGAGCAGTTCTTC.

In its sample, this clonotype was seen a few times. The rearrangement joins TRBV28 to TRBJ2-5; TRBD2 agrees at 13 bases. V was pared by 7 bases and J by 6 bases, with 5 bases of the junction left unmatched. The CDR3 runs 14 residues. CDR1 MDHEN and CDR2 SYDVKM come from the germline V gene. This CDR3 reads CASTGTSGTKTQYF. In nucleotides, the CDR3 is TGTGCCAGCACCGGGACTAGCGGGACTAAGACCCAGTACTTC.

The sample holds a few counts of this clonotype. The J gene is TRBJ2-7, the V gene TRBV7-2, with 8 bases identical to TRBD1. From germline, CDR1 is SGHTA and CDR2 FQGNSA. The V gene end was trimmed by 9 bases and the J gene end by 3 bases; junction bases not matched to a gene: 10. The CDR3 spans 14 residues. The CDR3 DNA follows: TGTGCCAGTACATCAGGGGGCGCGGTCTACGAGCAGTACTTC. This encodes CASTSGGAVYEQYF.